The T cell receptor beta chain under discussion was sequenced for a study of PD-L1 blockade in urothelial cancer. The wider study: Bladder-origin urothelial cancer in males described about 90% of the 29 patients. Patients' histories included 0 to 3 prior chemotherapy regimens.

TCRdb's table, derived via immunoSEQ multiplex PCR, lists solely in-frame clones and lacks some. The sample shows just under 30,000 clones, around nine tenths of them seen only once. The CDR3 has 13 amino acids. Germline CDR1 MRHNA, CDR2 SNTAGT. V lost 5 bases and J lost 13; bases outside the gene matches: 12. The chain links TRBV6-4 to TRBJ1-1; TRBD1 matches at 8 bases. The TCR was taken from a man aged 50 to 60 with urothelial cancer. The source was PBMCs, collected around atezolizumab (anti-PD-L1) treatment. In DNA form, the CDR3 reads TGTGCCAGCAGTCGAGACCGGGACAGGTTGGTTTTCTTT. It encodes CASSRDRDRLVFF.